This record covers a single T cell receptor beta chain. The source of the sample is a study of T cell changes during pregnancy in multiple sclerosis. Only in-frame clones appear in the TCRdb table, and some are missing; sequencing was by immunoSEQ multiplex PCR. The data hold around 92,000 clones, with almost 95% observed a single time. Sequences were derived from peripheral blood, sampled in the third trimester of pregnancy. This TCR derives from a female donor with multiple sclerosis, enrolled in a pregnancy study.

The chain's CDR3 is CASSSRTGDTGELFF. The CDR3 nucleotides read TGCGCCAGCAGCTCCCGGACAGGGGACACCGGGGAGCTGTTTTTT. The chain couples TRBV5-1 to TRBJ2-2; 9 bases match TRBD1. Germline V CDR1 and CDR2: SGHRS, YFSETQ. The CDR3 has 15 amino acids. V shed 3 bases, J shed 3 bases, and the junction held 3 bases outside the gene matches.